Shown below are 6 T cell receptor beta chains from a single sample sequenced in a study of beta chain features in type 1 diabetes. What was sequenced were expressed TCRB transcripts, since all of the isolated RNA had been reverse transcribed. The protocol was immunoSEQ multiplex PCR, while the TCRdb copy is restricted to in-frame clones and leaves out a portion. This repertoire shows hundreds of thousands of clones, 14% found once; its top ten account for over 5.5%. Sequencing input: central memory CD4+ T cells from blood. These receptors were taken from a man younger than 45 in good health.

The chain joins TRBV7-9 to TRBJ1-2, with a possible D match to TRBD1 (6 bases). CDR3 length: 12 residues. The germline V gene has CDR1 SEHNR and CDR2 FQNEAQ (reference sequence). Trimming took off 4 bases at V and 4 bases at J, with 7 bases between the two ends. DNA of the CDR3: TGTGCCAGCAGCTCGGACAGCTATGGCTACACCTTC. Translation gives CASSSDSYGYTF.

In this sample, this clone turned up a few times. The chain has TRBV18 and TRBJ1-5, with D unresolved. CDR1 is KGHSH and CDR2 is LQKENI in the germline V gene. This CDR3 spans 15 amino acids. V was pared by 1 base and J by 5 bases, with 12 bases between. CDR3 residues: CASSPLGNTDQPQHF. Here the CDR3 DNA reads TGTGCCAGCTCACCACTAGGGAACACAGATCAGCCCCAGCATTTT.

The chain carries TRBV4-1 and TRBJ2-7; no clear D. This CDR3 comprises 16 residues. V was pared by 0 bases and J by 4 bases, with 16 bases between. Germline CDR1 reads MGHRA; CDR2 reads YSYEKL. The CDR3 DNA is TGCGCCAGCAGCCAAGATACCAGATCAAGTACGTACGAGCAGTACGTC. Amino acid sequence: CASSQDTRSSTYEQYV.

V is TRBV20-1 and J is TRBJ2-1, with D perhaps TRBD2 (5 bases). Germline lookup yields CDR1 DFQATT and CDR2 SNEGSKA (reference sequence). CDR3 length: 11 residues. V was shortened by 6 bases and J by 10 bases, with 13 bases between the two germline ends. The chain's CDR3 is CSATPKREQFF. The CDR3 DNA is TGCAGTGCGACACCGAAGCGGGAGCAGTTCTTC.

This clone was counted many times. The J gene is TRBJ2-7, the V gene TRBV29-1; the match to TRBD1 covers 7 bases. V lost 5 bases to trimming and J lost 5 bases; unmatched junction nucleotides: 3. Germline V CDR1 and CDR2: SQVTM, ANQGSEA. CDR3 length: 11 amino acids. CDR3 amino acids: CSVRQGNEQYV. The CDR3 DNA is TGCAGCGTTAGACAGGGTAACGAGCAGTACGTC.

This clone was recorded many times. CDR3 in DNA: TGTGCCAGCAGCTTAAATAACGATCAGCCCCAGCATTTT. Its translation is CASSLNNDQPQHF. The chain combines TRBV11-1 with TRBJ1-5; no clear D gene. V dropped 2 bases and J dropped 5 bases, with 7 bases sitting between them. CDR1 and CDR2 (germline): SGHAT, FQDESV (reference sequence). The CDR3 is 13 residues long. Variable domain in full (rest from reference TRBV11-1 and TRBJ1-5): EAEVAQSPRYKITEKSQAVAFWCDPISGHATLYWYRQILGQGPELLVQFQDESVVDDSQLPKDRFSAERLKGVDSTLKIQPAELGDSAMYLCASSLNNDQPQHFGDGTRLSIL.